This T cell receptor (beta chain) was documented in a study of T cells in narcolepsy. Findings and limits, study-wide: Autoreactive clonotypes reportedly recurred in blood of same and different patients, not controls. Comparing one patient's CSF and blood CD4+ clonotypes highlighted HCRT- and TRIB2-specific autoreactive clonotypes.

A note on this clone: The antigen is undetermined.

Germline CDR1 and CDR2: SGHTA and FQGNSA. This CDR3 spans 14 amino acids. J lost 1 base, V lost 5 bases, and 3 bases had no gene match. Sequencing used immunoSEQ multiplex PCR; TCRdb keeps in-frame clones, though not all of them. The table shows under 30,000 clones, with around four fifths occurring only once. The chain employs TRBV7-2 and TRBJ1-1; 8 nucleotides agree with TRBD1. The source of this sequence is a human donor with narcolepsy. The sequencing sample was made of CD45RA- memory CD4+ T cells from PBMCs. For the CDR3, the DNA is TGTGCCAGCAGCGGACAGGGAGGGAACACTGAAGCTTTCTTT. Translating it yields CASSGQGGNTEAFF. Using reference TRBV7-2 and TRBJ1-1 for the parts outside the CDR3, the full variable domain is GAGVSQSPSNKVTEKGKDVELRCDPISGHTALYWYRQSLGQGLEFLIYFQGNSAPDKSGLPSDRFSAERTGGSVSTLTIQRTQQEDSAVYLCASSGQGGNTEAFFGQGTRLTVV.